Below, one TCR beta chain is given with its context. There is no known antigen for this receptor. Base-call qualities are not available, and no considerably larger clone is one nucleotide away. The data stem from a study of cytomegalovirus exposure and HLA in healthy donors (dated by TCRdb to 2015 to 2018). The study in broad terms: According to an earlier analysis of around 600 of the donors, some 170 million T cells yielded some 120 million unique TCR beta sequences and less than 300 Gb of sequence data. The T cell repertoires of 666 subjects were profiled by immunosequencing and related to cytomegalovirus serostatus. All discovery cohort repertoires had been generated on a single sequencing platform. Along with the approximately 600-subject first cohort, a separate validation cohort of around 110 different subjects was used. Approximately 330 gigabases of sequencing data and 75 million to 85 million unique TCR sequences made up an early release that covered 500 to 700 HLA-typed donors. Typing coverage differed by locus: A, B, C, DRB1 and DQB1 were typed in about 629-630 donors, DQA1 in about 550, DPA1 in some 600, and DPB1 in approximately 450. High-throughput TCR immunosequencing, statistical association of individual TCRs with disease status, and machine learning were combined to predict cytomegalovirus infection status. In the later analysis, no new phenotypic data were used to find candidate immune exposures; instead, reliance was placed on TCR beta sequences and their occurrence across donors. Five DR-DQ haplotypes were handled as single units for association and clustering, since linkage in the cohort was strong. The genetic ancestry cluster associated with self-reported Caucasian donors included roughly 84% of the 350 to 500 genotyped donors. The study aimed to test whether cataloging public T cell receptors could reveal signatures of past pathogen exposure. Across some 400 genotyped donors of the cohort, an average of roughly 250,000 unique TCR beta nucleotide sequences per donor were sequenced, and roughly 20% of those sequences were non-productive. HLA typing covered class I and class II loci at four-digit resolution. Genome-wide SNP genotypes for about 60% of the 666 donors were used in a later genetic analysis, which treated that subset as a discovery cohort. An earlier analysis of some 600 of the donors applied high-throughput TCR beta sequencing to assess whether each TCR beta V gene segment acted as functional or pseudogenic. In a later analysis, previously published TCR beta repertoires from 670 or so donors were re-analyzed and high-resolution HLA genotyping was added so that TCR occurrence patterns could be studied. Alongside the repertoire data, information on donor age, sex, ethnicity and CMV serostatus was compiled.

Its CDR3 holds 13 amino acids, cysteine through phenylalanine. Just CDR3 DNA is preserved here, 39 bases in frame from base 1. As encoded in the germline V gene, CDR1 is MDHEN while CDR2 is SYDVKM. V lost 7 bases and J lost 6 bases; the stretch between them is 13 bases long. The cohort consisted of 670 or so healthy bone marrow donors. At the time of sampling, all cohort members were nominally healthy, though unrecorded immune exposures were likely present. The donor tested CMV seronegative, placing the donor among the 352 seronegative members of the cohort. Every donor gave a peripheral blood sample, and the peripheral blood mononuclear cells from that sample were used for TCR beta sequencing. Genomic DNA extraction from the blood cell samples was performed with the Qiagen DNeasy Blood Extraction Kit. The library was obtained by the immunoSEQ multiplex PCR assay. For the multiplex PCR, a mixture combining 60 forward primers for TCR Vbeta segments and 13 reverse primers for TCR Jbeta segments was used. The CDR3 region of rearranged TCR beta genes was amplified from genomic DNA with a multiplex PCR assay. Amplified TCR beta libraries were sequenced as 87-base-pair reads on the Illumina HiSeq System. The published analysis was carried out like this. In a later analysis, approximately 74 million unique TCR beta chains were counted across the 690 or so repertoires, and around 10 million of these chains were shared by at least two donors. To remove PCR and sequencing errors, raw reads were error-corrected and collapsed into unique sequences using a nearest-neighbor algorithm that merged closely related sequences. V, D and J gene segments were assigned by aligning CDR3 sequences to IMGT reference sequences. For a sequence to be retained, at least a six-nucleotide match to both a V gene segment and a J gene segment was required. A rearrangement counted as productive if the CDR3 had no stop codons and remained in frame with V and J, and every other rearrangement counted as non-productive. CDR3 was defined by IMGT convention, running from the second conserved V-encoded cysteine to the conserved J-encoded phenylalanine. The earlier analysis of fewer than 700 of the donors excluded sequences that lacked an unambiguous match to a single V gene segment. In an earlier analysis of approximately 560 of the donors, a V segment was called functional when productive rearrangements were above 56.7%, and segregating when the standard deviation between donors exceeded 5%. A statistical classification framework was built to diagnose cytomegalovirus status from the catalog of TCR beta chain sequences. V and J gene assignment, in a later analysis, came from comparing TCR nucleotide sequences with IMGT/GENE-DB human TR gene sequences. The TCRdist pipeline was used in a later analysis to assign CDR3 sequences and most-parsimonious VDJ recombination scenarios. In a later analysis, every TCR beta chain was defined by the combination of its CDR3 amino acid sequence and its V-gene family, and reads without a unique V-gene family were dropped. A later analysis removed nearly 600 highly shared, low-generation-probability nucleotide sequences to deal with suspected cross-contamination and a sequencing artifact. A later analysis calculated a clonal expansion index for each public chain from normalized within-repertoire ranks of inferred template counts. In a later analysis, generation probabilities were computed with a VDJ recombination model fitted to out-of-frame rearrangements, and the resulting probabilities were checked against IGoR. In a later analysis, hypergeometric tests were used to score TCR-TCR, TCR-HLA and TCR-CMV co-occurrence, with a repertoire-size bias correction applied to TCR pairs. False discovery rates were estimated in a later analysis by permuting HLA or CMV assignments 20 times. In a later analysis, co-occurring TCRs were grouped with DBSCAN, and TCRdist sequence similarity was added when clustering was performed within HLA-allele-positive subsets. Repertoires with fewer than 30,000 or more than 120,000 public chains were left out of co-occurrence clustering, as were about 5 repertoires with anomalous nucleotide sharing. The immuneACCESS repertoire file appears here via TCRdb, limited to in-frame rearrangements. These files lack a portion of the clones; in checked studies, under half of the deficit traces to unresolved V genes, and the cause of the others is not known. For V, J and clone size, that table is used; D and trimming come from the DNA. In all, the sample holds about 60,000 clones, and 70% to 90% of those were seen once. In total, the top ten clones hold roughly 1.4% of the sample.

What the research found in general, with its limitations: HLA typing was unavailable for some donors at each locus, so association tests used only the typed subset. It was suggested by the authors that the approach could potentially be generalized to other disease states and immunological phenotypes. In a later analysis, TCR association rates were found to vary across HLA loci, with the most associated TCRs seen for DRB1 alleles and the fewest for HLA-C alleles. The study gave a list of more than 150 TCR beta chains associated with cytomegalovirus. Some IMGT-functional V segments, including TRBV6-2 and TRBV6-3, could not be distinguished by the 87-base-pair reads and were therefore excluded. In a later analysis, several top co-occurrence clusters were reported to appear linked to parvovirus B19, influenza, CMV and Epstein-Barr virus. Cytomegalovirus status was reported to be diagnosed by the classifier with high specificity and sensitivity in both the original and validation cohorts. Across donors, most TCR sequences were observed very rarely, whereas some public TCRs were present in many individuals. Compared with equally common non-associated chains, HLA-associated TCR beta chains in a later analysis were more clonally expanded and had lower generation probabilities. A further reported finding was that TCR beta sequences accurately predicted the HLA-A and HLA-B alleles for most subjects in the first cohort. Linkage disequilibrium might explain the correlated functional status among segregating V segments, but an unknown experimental factor could not be excluded. V-gene and J-gene trimming of TCR beta chains was associated with a missense DCLRE1C variant in a later genetic analysis, and the association was replicated in an independent cohort. A group of highly shared sequence variants was considered likely to be a technical artifact of the sequencing pipeline. Assigning TCR associations to individual alleles was difficult when HLA alleles, especially DR and DQ, strongly co-occurred. In vitro tests confirmed that a few of the cytomegalovirus-associated TCR beta chains recognize cytomegalovirus antigens. A later analysis associated some 17,000 TCR beta sequences with specific HLA alleles at a false discovery rate of 0.05. This cohort had only TCR beta chains sequenced, and the lack of alpha or paired-chain data limited which features could be detected. According to a later analysis, most CMV-associated TCR beta chains appeared to be HLA-restricted, and the HLA associations seemed to be driven largely by CMV exposure. The only immune exposure information available for the cohort was CMV serostatus. In an earlier analysis of approximately 590 of the donors, most TCR beta V segments appeared in productive rearrangements about 87% or about 30% of the time, broadly matching IMGT annotations. Presence/absence analyses assumed roughly uniform sequencing depth across donors, an assumption that may not hold. The earlier analysis of some 540 of the donors excluded some 15 rarely observed V segments, including chromosome 9 orphons, because counts were too low. Compared with the 666-donor mean, donors in an Asian-associated ancestry cluster had fewer N-insertions in productive TCRs, according to a later genetic analysis.

The chain couples TRBV28 to TRBJ2-1, with a weak D call of TRBD1 (6 bases match). The sample consisted of PBMCs. The clonotype was recovered from a man aged 18 to 30 in good health and CMV-seronegative. The CDR3 region: CASTQGGSNEQFF. The DNA is TGTGCCAGCACCCAAGGGGGATCCAATGAGCAGTTCTTC.